This T cell receptor beta chain emerged from a study of OX40 agonist ivuxolimab in advanced cancers. The overall study: Ivuxolimab doses were 0.01, 0.1, 0.3, 1.5, 3 or 10 mg/kg every 2 weeks. Head and neck, renal cell, melanoma or hepatocellular carcinoma were the cancers that dose-escalation patients had.

This CDR3 is built from 16 residues. V lost 4 bases, J lost 0 bases, and 16 bases lay in between. Germline values: CDR1 SGHRS, CDR2 YFSETQ. Some clones are missing from TCRdb's copy, which holds only in-frame ones; the method was immunoSEQ multiplex PCR. The sample has 50,000 to 70,000 clones, 75% to 90% seen once; the top ten hold about 13%. This sequence originates from an adult with an advanced solid tumor such as melanoma, head and neck, liver or kidney cancer. The sample in question was CD4+ or CD8+ T cells sorted from blood, obtained in a trial of the OX40 agonist ivuxolimab. The V and J genes are TRBV5-1 and TRBJ1-1; D is possibly TRBD1 (6 bases). Here the CDR3 reads CASSPPRRGLNTEAFF. The CDR3 region has the DNA TGCGCCAGCAGCCCACCAAGGAGGGGGTTGAACACTGAAGCTTTCTTT.